This record covers a single TCR beta chain. V lost 3 bases and J lost 3, with 16 bases in between. Per germline, CDR1 MDHEN and CDR2 SYDVKM. The CDR3 covers 16 residues. Profiling relied on immunoSEQ multiplex PCR, and the TCRdb table lists in-frame clones only, not all of them. Of 90,000 to 130,000 clones in the sample, 85% to 90% were seen once. The data are from a study of cytomegalovirus exposure and HLA in healthy donors. This TCR derives from a woman in her thirties in good health and CMV-seropositive. The chain joins TRBV28 to TRBJ2-3, with D possibly TRBD2 on 5 matching bases. Material: PBMCs. CDR3 nucleotides: TGTGCCAGCAGTTTGGGTAGCGTTGTAAGGACAGATACGCAGTATTTT. The encoded protein is CASSLGSVVRTDTQYF. Full variable domain (remainder filled in from reference TRBV28 and TRBJ2-3): DVKVTQSSRYLVKRTGEKVFLECVQDMDHENMFWYRQDPGLGLRLIYFSYDVKMKEKGDIPEGYSVSREKKERFSLILESASTNQTSMYLCASSLGSVVRTDTQYFGPGTRLTVL.